Each of the 8 T cell receptor beta chains below was sequenced from the same sample in a study of blood T cell repertoires in COVID-19. Assay used: immunoSEQ multiplex PCR; TCRdb lists only in-frame clones, some missing. Of fewer than 250,000 clones in the sample, around 89% were seen once. Specimen: PBMCs or T cells enriched from blood (not recorded which). The source is a man aged 45 to 65 who had been exposed to COVID-19.

This CDR3 is CASNSWGGTDTQYF. The CDR3 coding sequence is TGTGCCAGCAATTCGTGGGGGGGCACAGATACGCAGTATTTT. The gene calls are TRBV2 and TRBJ2-3; the D gene is possibly TRBD2 (6 bases). The V gene's germline CDR1 is SNHLY and CDR2 FYNNEI. The CDR3 length is 14 residues. Trimming took 7 bases from V and 1 from J, leaving 12 bases between them.

V gene TRBV5-1 combines with J gene TRBJ1-5; tentatively, D is TRBD1 (5 bases). This CDR3 contains 13 residues. CDR1 and CDR2 (germline): SGHRS, YFSETQ. Between the trimmed V and J ends, which lost 5 bases and 4 bases, there was a span of 10 bases. The CDR3, as DNA: TGCGCCAGCAGACCTGACAGTAATCAGCCCCAGCATTTT. Encoded protein: CASRPDSNQPQHF.

The genes are TRBV10-2 and TRBJ1-1; D might be TRBD1 (6 bases). V gave up 6 bases and J gave up 3 bases, with 14 bases separating them. Germline V CDR1 and CDR2: WSHSY, SAAADI. The CDR3 loop spans 14 amino acids. The CDR3 region has the DNA TGCGCCAGCAGATACAGGGTTGGGGACACTGAAGCTTTCTTT. Translating gives CASRYRVGDTEAFF.

The chain is built from TRBV19 and TRBJ2-7, with a possible D match to TRBD1 (6 bases). From germline, CDR1 is LNHDA and CDR2 SQIVND (reference sequence). The CDR3 covers 20 residues. V lost 5 bases, J lost 5 bases, and 34 bases lay in between. The CDR3 nucleotides read TGTGCCAGTAGTCTCCACAACAGGGCTTCCACTAAACTACTAAGGCACGAGCAGTACGTC. Encoded protein: CASSLHNRASTKLLRHEQYV.

The chain couples TRBV5-5 to TRBJ2-5, with 7 bases matching TRBD2. Trimming took 4 bases from V and 0 from J; bases not matched to a gene: 6. Germline V gives CDR1 SGHKS, CDR2 YYEKEE (reference sequence). The CDR3 contains 15 residues. The DNA for the CDR3 is TGTGCCAGCAGCGGCGGCCGGGGGGACCAAGAGACCCAGTACTTC. Translation: CASSGGRGDQETQYF.

The V call is TRBV11-3, the J call TRBJ2-1; D possibly corresponds to TRBD1 (5 bases). Trimming stripped 5 bases from V and 6 bases from J, with 20 bases between. Germline CDR1 and CDR2: SGHNT and YENEEA. There are 16 residues in the CDR3. CDR3 sequence (DNA): TGTGCCAGCAGCCCTCGAGGATCAGAGACAGTCAATGAGCAGTTCTTC. This sequence encodes CASSPRGSETVNEQFF.

A single count supports this clone. The chain joins TRBV10-1 to TRBJ1-4, with 7 bases that match TRBD1. CDR1 is WNHNN and CDR2 is SYGVQD in the germline V gene (reference sequence). The CDR3 is 14 amino acids. V shed 3 bases, J shed 6 bases, and the junction held 4 bases outside the gene matches. CDR3: CASSERQGDEKLFF. The CDR3 DNA reads as TGCGCCAGCAGTGAAAGACAGGGAGATGAAAAACTGTTTTTT.

The V and J genes are TRBV5-1 and TRBJ2-3; 9 nucleotides align to TRBD2. The V gene's germline CDR1 is SGHRS and CDR2 YFSETQ. The V gene end was trimmed by 3 bases and the J gene end by 3 bases; junction bases not matched to a gene: 5. The CDR3 is made up of 15 amino acids. CDR3 loop: CASSSIAGATDTQYF. DNA of the CDR3: TGCGCCAGCAGCTCTATAGCGGGGGCGACAGATACGCAGTATTTT. The full variable domain, its missing parts supplied by reference TRBV5-1 and TRBJ2-3, is KAGVTQTPRYLIKTRGQQVTLSCSPISGHRSVSWYQQTPGQGLQFLFEYFSETQRNKGNFPGRFSGRQFSNSRSEMNVSTLELGDSALYLCASSSIAGATDTQYFGPGTRLTVL.